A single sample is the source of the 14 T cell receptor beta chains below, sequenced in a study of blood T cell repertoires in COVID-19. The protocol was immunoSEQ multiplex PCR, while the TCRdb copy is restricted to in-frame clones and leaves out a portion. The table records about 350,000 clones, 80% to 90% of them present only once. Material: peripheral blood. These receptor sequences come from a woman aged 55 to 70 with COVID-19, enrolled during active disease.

The CDR3 DNA reads as TGCGCCAGCAGCCAAGATCTTTTTAGGCCGGACAGGGGCACTGAAGCTTTCTTT. Translated, it gives CASSQDLFRPDRGTEAFF. This sequence joins TRBV4-3 and TRBJ1-1; 9 positions match TRBD1. The CDR3 sequence is 18 residues long. Germline-derived CDR1 and CDR2 are LGHNA and YSLEER. Losses at the gene ends were 0 bases for V and 4 bases for J; bases not matched to a gene: 12.

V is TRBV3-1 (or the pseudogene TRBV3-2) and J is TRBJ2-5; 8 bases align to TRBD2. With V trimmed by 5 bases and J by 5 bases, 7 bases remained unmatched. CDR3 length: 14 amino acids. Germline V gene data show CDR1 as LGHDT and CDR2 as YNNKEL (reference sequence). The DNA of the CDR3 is TGTGCCAGCAGCGCTCGGGGGGGCATTGAGACCCAGTACTTC. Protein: CASSARGGIETQYF.

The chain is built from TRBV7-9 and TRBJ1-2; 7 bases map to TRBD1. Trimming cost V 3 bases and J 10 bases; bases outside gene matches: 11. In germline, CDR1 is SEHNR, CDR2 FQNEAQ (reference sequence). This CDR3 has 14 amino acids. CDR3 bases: TGTGCCAGCAGCTTCACTGACAGGGTGTACGACTACACCTTC. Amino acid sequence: CASSFTDRVYDYTF.

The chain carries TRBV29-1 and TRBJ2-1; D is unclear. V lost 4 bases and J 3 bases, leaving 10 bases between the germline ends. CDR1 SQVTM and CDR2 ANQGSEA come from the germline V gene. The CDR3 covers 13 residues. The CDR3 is CSVAVFRYNEQFF. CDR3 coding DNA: TGCAGCGTTGCAGTATTTCGCTACAATGAGCAGTTCTTC.

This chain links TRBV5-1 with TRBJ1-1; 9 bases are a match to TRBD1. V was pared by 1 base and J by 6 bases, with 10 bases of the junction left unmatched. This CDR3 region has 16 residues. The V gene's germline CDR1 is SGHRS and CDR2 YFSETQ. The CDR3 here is CASSLRGTGSRSEAFF. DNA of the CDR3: TGCGCCAGCAGCTTGAGGGGGACAGGGTCTCGTTCTGAAGCTTTCTTT.

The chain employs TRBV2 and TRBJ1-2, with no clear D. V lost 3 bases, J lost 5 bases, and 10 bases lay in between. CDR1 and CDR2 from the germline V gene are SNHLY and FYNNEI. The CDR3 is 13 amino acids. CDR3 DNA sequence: TGTGCCAGCAGTGATGCGATATCTTATGGCTACACCTTC. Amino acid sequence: CASSDAISYGYTF. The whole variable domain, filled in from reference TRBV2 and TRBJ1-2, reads EPEVTQTPSHQVTQMGQEVILRCVPISNHLYFYWYRQILGQKVEFLVSFYNNEISEKSEIFDDQFSVERPDGSNFTLKIRSTKLEDSAMYFCASSDAISYGYTFGSGTRLTVV.

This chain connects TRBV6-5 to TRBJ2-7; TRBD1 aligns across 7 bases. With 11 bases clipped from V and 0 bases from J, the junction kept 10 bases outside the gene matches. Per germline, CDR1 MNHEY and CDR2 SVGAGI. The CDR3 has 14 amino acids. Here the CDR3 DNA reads TGTGCCGCAGGGGGAACAGGTGTCTCCTACGAGCAGTACTTC. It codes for CAAGGTGVSYEQYF.

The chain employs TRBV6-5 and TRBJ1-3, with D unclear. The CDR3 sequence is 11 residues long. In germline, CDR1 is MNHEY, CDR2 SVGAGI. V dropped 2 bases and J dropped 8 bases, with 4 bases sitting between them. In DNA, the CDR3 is TGTGCCAGCAGTTACCAGGACACCATATATTTT. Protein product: CASSYQDTIYF.

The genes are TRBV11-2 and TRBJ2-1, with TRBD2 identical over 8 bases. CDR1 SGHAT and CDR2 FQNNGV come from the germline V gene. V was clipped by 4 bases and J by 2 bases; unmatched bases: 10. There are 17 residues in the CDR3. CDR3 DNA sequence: TGTGCCAGCAGCTCCCTTCCTGCGGGGGGACCCTACAATGAGCAGTTCTTC. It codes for CASSSLPAGGPYNEQFF.

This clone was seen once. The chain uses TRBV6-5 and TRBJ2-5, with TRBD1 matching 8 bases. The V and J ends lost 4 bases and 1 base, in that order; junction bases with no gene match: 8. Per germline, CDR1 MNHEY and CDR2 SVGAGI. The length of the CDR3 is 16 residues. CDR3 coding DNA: TGTGCCAGCAGTTGGGGAGCAGGGGGCTCCCAAGAGACCCAGTACTTC. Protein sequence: CASSWGAGGSQETQYF.

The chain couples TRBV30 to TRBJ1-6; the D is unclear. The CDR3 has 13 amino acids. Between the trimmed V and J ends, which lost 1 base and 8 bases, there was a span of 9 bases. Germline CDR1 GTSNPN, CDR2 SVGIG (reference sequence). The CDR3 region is CAWSGDGYSPLHF. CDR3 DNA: TGTGCCTGGAGTGGTGACGGGTATTCACCCCTCCACTTT.

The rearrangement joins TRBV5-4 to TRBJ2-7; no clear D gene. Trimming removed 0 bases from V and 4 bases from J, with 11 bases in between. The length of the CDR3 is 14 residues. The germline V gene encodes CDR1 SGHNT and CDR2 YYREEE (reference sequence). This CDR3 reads CASSLGQAEYEQYF. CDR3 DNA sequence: TGTGCCAGCAGCTTGGGGCAGGCTGAATACGAGCAGTACTTC.

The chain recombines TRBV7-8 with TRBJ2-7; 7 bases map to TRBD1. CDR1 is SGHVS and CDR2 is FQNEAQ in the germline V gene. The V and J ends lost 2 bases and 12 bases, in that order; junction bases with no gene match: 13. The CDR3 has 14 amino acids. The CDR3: CASSLSGQDDSRYF. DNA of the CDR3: TGTGCCAGCAGCTTAAGCGGACAGGACGACTCACGGTACTTC.

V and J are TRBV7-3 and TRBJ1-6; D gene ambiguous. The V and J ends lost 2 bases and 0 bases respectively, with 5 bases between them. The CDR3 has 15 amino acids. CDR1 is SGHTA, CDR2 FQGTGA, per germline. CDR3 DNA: TGTGCCAGCAGCTTAGGGCTCTCCTATAATTCACCCCTCCACTTT. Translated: CASSLGLSYNSPLHF.